Listed below are T cell receptor beta chains from one sample, sequenced in a study of T-cell reconstitution after alpha-beta-depleted transplantation in children. One entry per CDR3 protein, called by TCRdb with MiXCR from the PCR reads. Of around 360,000 distinct CDR3 sequences detected, 10% to 13% appear once; the ten largest clones hold under 3%. Sequencing used PBMCs from the stem cell graft donor, obtained from the stem cell graft. These receptors were collected from a human donor who donated a stem cell graft to a child with acute lymphoblastic leukemia. Each CDR3 is given with its conserved first and last residue. D genes are given only for firm matches. Clone size is shown for a subset of rows, as once, few, many or a class of expanded clone.

V gene	J gene	clone size	D gene	CDR3 DNA	CDR3 protein
TRBV27	TRBJ2-1	once	NA	TGTGCCAGCAGTTTATCTCCGAATCCCTACAATGAGCAGTTCTTC	CASSLSPNPYNEQFF
TRBV6-2/TRBV6-3	TRBJ2-3	NA	NA	TGTGCCAGCGAGCAGGGAGATACGCAGTATTTT	CASEQGDTQYF
TRBV20-1	TRBJ2-7	many	NA	TGCAGTGCTAGAGATCCCACTGGTGGGGTGAGACGTTACGAGCAGTACTTC	CSARDPTGGVRRYEQYF
TRBV20-1	TRBJ2-7	NA	TRBD2	TGCAGTGCTAGAGAGAGGACTAGCCGATACGAGCAGTACTTC	CSARERTSRYEQYF
TRBV5-1	TRBJ2-2	NA	NA	TGCGCCAGCAGCTCTCGAACTACAAACACCGGGGAGCTGTTTTTT	CASSSRTTNTGELFF
TRBV18	TRBJ1-5	NA	NA	TGTGCCAGCTCACCACGGGGAGATCAGCCCCAGCATTTT	CASSPRGDQPQHF
TRBV5-5	TRBJ2-1	NA	NA	TGTGCCAGCAGCTCACTCCCTGTGGGCGGGACCTACAATGAGCAGTTCTTC	CASSSLPVGGTYNEQFF
TRBV11-2	TRBJ2-3	NA	NA	TGTGCCAGCAGCTTATCGGCAACGGACACAGATACGCAGTATTTT	CASSLSATDTDTQYF
TRBV28	TRBJ1-6	many	NA	TGTGCCAGCAGTGCTAATTCACCCCTCCACTTT	CASSANSPLHF
TRBV20-1	TRBJ2-1	few	TRBD2	TGCAGTGCTAGAGCGGTCCAGGAACTAGCGGGATTCTACAATGAGCAGTTCTTC	CSARAVQELAGFYNEQFF
TRBV27	TRBJ2-1	many	NA	TGTGCCAGCAGTCCCGTAGGGCGGAGGGGCCCAAGGGATGAGCAGTTCTTC	CASSPVGRRGPRDEQFF
TRBV27	TRBJ2-1	few	NA	TGTGCCAGCAGTTTACTCGGCGGGTTCTCCTACAATGAGCAGTTCTTC	CASSLLGGFSYNEQFF
TRBV12-3/TRBV12-4	TRBJ2-1	few	NA	TGTGCCAGCAGTACTGGTGCGCGTGAGCAGTTCTTC	CASSTGAREQFF
TRBV28	TRBJ1-3	NA	NA	TGTGCCAGCAGGGGCACAGAGGGTTGGTTTGGAAACACCATATATTTT	CASRGTEGWFGNTIYF
TRBV11-2	TRBJ2-1	many	NA	TGTGCCAGCAGCTTGCTGACTAGTCGCAATGAGCAGTTCTTC	CASSLLTSRNEQFF
TRBV20-1	TRBJ1-2	NA	TRBD1	TGCAGTGCTAGAGTCCCCGGACAGGGGGCTGATGGCTACACCTTC	CSARVPGQGADGYTF
TRBV20-1	TRBJ2-2	NA	NA	TGCAGTGCTAGTGGCACCACCGGGGAGCTGTTTTTT	CSASGTTGELFF